This TCR beta chain was documented in a study of metastatic and nonmetastatic thyroid tumors. On the study more broadly: Malignant thyroid and benign thyroid patients provided blood and tumor or nodule tissue whose repertoires were compared.

In the authors' methods: The study built a papillary thyroid cancer distant-metastasis classifier from CDR3 differences across clinicopathological groups. Using MiXCR, TCRdb re-called clones from the PCR reads. The V and J calls were determined by TCRdb, not by the authors. The data hold just under 20,000 clones, with around 28% observed a single time. No patient received treatment before thyroid surgery. CDR1 and CDR2 (germline): SGHNT, YYREEE (reference sequence). CDR3 size: 17 residues. The V end lost 3 bases, the J end lost 4 bases, and 19 bases lay between the germline ends. There are many counts of this clone.

The V gene is TRBV5-4, the J gene TRBJ2-2; D might be TRBD2 (7 bases). This receptor was taken from a female donor with papillary thyroid cancer or a benign thyroid nodule (not recorded which). Some clones in this sample may be carry-over from other donors' samples. The sequenced material came from blood. CDR3 sequence (DNA): TGTGCCAGCAGCTCCCGTGCGGGGGAAGGGGGCACCGGGGAGCTGTTTTTT. It encodes CASSSRAGEGGTGELFF.